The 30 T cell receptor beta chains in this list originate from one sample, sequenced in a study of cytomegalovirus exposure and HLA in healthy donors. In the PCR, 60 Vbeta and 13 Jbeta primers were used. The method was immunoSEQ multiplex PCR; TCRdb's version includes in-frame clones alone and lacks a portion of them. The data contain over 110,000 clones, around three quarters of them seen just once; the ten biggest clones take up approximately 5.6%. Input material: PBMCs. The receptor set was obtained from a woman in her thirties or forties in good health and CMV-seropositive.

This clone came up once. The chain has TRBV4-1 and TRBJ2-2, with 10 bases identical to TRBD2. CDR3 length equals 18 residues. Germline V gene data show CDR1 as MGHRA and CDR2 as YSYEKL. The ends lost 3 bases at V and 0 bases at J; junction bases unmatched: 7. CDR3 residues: CASSHGTSARTNTGELFF. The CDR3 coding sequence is TGCGCCAGCAGCCACGGGACTAGCGCCCGTACGAACACCGGGGAGCTGTTTTTT.

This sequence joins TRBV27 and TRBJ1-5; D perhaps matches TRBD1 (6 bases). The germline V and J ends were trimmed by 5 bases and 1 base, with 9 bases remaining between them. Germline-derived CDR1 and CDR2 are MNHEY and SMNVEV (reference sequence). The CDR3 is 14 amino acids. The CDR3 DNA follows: TGTGCCAGCAGTGCTGACAGGAGCAATCAGCCCCAGCATTTT. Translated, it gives CASSADRSNQPQHF.

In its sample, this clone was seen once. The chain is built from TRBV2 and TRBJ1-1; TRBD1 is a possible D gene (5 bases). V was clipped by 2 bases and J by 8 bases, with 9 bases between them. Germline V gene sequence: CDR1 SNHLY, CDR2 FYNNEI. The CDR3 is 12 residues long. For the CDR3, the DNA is TGTGCCAGCAGTGAACGGGGGAGAGAAGCTTTCTTT. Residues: CASSERGREAFF.

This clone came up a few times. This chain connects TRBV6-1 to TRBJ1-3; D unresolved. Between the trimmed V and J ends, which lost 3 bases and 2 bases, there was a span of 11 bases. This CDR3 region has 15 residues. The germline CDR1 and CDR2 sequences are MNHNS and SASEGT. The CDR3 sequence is CASSDGPGTGNTIYF. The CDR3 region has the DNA TGTGCCAGCAGTGACGGCCCCGGGACTGGAAACACCATATATTTT.

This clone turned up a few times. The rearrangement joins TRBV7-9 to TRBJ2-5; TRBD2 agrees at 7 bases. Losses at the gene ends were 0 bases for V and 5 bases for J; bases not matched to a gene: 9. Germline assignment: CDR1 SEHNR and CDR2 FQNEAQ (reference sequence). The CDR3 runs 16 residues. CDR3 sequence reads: CASSLAFAGGGETQYF. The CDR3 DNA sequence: TGTGCCAGCAGCTTAGCCTTTGCCGGGGGAGGGGAGACCCAGTACTTC.

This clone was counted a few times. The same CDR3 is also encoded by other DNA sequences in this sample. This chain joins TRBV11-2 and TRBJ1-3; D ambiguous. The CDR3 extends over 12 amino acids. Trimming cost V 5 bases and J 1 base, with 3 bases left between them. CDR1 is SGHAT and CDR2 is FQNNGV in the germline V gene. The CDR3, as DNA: TGTGCCAGCAGCCTATCTGGAAACACCATATATTTT. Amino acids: CASSLSGNTIYF. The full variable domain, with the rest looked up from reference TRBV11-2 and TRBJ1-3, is EAGVAQSPRYKIIEKRQSVAFWCNPISGHATLYWYQQILGQGPKLLIQFQNNGVVDDSQLPKDRFSAERLKGVDSTLKIQPAKLEDSAVYLCASSLSGNTIYFGEGSWLTVV.

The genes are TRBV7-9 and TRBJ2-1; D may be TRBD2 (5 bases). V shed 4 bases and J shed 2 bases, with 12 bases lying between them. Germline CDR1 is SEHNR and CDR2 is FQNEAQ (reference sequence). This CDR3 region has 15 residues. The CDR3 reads CASSSDFPAYNEQFF. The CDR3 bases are TGTGCCAGCAGCTCGGACTTTCCCGCCTACAATGAGCAGTTCTTC. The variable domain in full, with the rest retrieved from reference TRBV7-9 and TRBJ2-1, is DTGVSQNPRHKITKRGQNVTFRCDPISEHNRLYWYRQTLGQGPEFLTYFQNEAQLEKSRLLSDRFSAERPKGSFSTLEIQRTEQGDSAMYLCASSSDFPAYNEQFFGPGTRLTVL.

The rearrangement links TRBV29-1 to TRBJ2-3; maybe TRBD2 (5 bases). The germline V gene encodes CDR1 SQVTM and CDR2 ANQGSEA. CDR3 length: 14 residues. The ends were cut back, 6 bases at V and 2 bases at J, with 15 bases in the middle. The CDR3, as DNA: TGCAGCGTGGCTCATGTGGGAGACACAGATACGCAGTATTTT. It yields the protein CSVAHVGDTDTQYF.

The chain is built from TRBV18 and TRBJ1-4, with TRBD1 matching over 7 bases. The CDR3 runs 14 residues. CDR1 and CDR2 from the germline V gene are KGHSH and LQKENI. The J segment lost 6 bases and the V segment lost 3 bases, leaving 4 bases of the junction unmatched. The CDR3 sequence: CASSPPGGDEKLFF. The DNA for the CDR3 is TGTGCCAGCTCACCTCCAGGGGGAGATGAAAAACTGTTTTTT. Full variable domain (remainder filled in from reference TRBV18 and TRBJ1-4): NAGVMQNPRHLVRRRGQEARLRCSPMKGHSHVYWYRQLPEEGLKFMVYLQKENIIDESGMPKERFSAEFPKEGPSILRIQQVVRGDSAAYFCASSPPGGDEKLFFGSGTQLSVL.

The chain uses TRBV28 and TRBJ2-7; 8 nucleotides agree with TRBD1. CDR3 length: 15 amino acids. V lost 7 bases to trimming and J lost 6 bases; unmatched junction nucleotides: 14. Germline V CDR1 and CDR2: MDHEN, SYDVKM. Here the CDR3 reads CASKIAGTGPGEQYF. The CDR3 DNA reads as TGTGCCAGCAAAATCGCCGGGACAGGCCCCGGCGAGCAGTACTTC.

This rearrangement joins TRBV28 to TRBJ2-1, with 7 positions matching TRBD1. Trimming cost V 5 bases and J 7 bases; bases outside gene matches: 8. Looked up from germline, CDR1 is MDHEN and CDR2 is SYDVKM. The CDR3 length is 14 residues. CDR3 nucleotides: TGTGCCAGCAGTCAACAGGGGCATAGGAATGAGCAGTTCTTC. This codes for CASSQQGHRNEQFF.

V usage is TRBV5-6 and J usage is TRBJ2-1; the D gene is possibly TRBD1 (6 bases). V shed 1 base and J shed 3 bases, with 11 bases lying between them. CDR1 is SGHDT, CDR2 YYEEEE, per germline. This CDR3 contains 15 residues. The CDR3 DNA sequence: TGTGCCAGCAGCTTGTGGGGACACCTCTACAATGAGCAGTTCTTC. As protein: CASSLWGHLYNEQFF.

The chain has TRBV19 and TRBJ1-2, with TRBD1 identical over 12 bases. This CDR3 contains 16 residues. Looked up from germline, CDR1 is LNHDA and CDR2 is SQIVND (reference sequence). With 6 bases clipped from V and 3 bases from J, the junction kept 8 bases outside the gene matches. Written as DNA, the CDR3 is TGTGCCAGTAGCCGGCCCGGGACAGGGGGCGACTATGGCTACACCTTC. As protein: CASSRPGTGGDYGYTF.

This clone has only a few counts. The CDR3 reads CASSPEGQGNEQFF. CDR3 in DNA: TGTGCCAGCAGCCCGGAGGGCCAAGGCAATGAGCAGTTCTTC. This chain connects TRBV5-5 to TRBJ2-1, with D possibly being TRBD2 (6 bases). Germline CDR1 SGHKS, CDR2 YYEKEE (reference sequence). The CDR3 runs to 14 residues. Trimming shortened V by 4 bases and J by 6 bases, and 14 bases separated the two germline ends.

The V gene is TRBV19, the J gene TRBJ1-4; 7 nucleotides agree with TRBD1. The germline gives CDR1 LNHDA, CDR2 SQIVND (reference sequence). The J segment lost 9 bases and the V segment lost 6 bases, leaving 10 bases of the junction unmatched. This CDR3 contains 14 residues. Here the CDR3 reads CASSVGDSRQKLFF. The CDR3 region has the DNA TGTGCCAGTAGCGTGGGGGACAGTAGACAAAAACTGTTTTTT.

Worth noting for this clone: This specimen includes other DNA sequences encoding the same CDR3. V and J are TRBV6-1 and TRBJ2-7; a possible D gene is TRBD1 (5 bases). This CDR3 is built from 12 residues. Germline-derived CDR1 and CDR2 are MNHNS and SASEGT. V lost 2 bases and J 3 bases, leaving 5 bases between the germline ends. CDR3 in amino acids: CASSERGYEQYF. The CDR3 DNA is TGTGCCAGCAGTGAAAGGGGCTACGAGCAGTACTTC.

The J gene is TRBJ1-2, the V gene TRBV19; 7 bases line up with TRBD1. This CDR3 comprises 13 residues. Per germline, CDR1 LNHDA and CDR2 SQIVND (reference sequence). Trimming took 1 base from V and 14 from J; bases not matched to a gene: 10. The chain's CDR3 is CASSIVGQTTLTF. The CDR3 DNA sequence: TGTGCCAGTAGTATAGTGGGACAGACGACCTTAACCTTC.

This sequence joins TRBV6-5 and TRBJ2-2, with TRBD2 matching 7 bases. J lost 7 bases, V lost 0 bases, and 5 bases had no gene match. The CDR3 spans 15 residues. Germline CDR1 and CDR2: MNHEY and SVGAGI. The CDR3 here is CASSYSSGTVGELFF. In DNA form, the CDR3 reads TGTGCCAGCAGTTACTCGAGCGGGACCGTCGGGGAGCTGTTTTTT.

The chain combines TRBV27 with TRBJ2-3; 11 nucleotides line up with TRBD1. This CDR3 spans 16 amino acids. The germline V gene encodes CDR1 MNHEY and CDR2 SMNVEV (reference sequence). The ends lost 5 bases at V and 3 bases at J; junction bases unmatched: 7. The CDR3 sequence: CASSKDRGRGTDTQYF. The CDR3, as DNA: TGTGCCAGCAGTAAGGACAGGGGGCGCGGGACAGATACGCAGTATTTT.

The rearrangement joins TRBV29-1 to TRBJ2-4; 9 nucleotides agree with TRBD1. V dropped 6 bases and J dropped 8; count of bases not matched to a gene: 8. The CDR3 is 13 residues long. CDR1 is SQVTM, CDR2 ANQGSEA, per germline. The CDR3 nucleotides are TGCAGCGTCCTTAGGGACAGGGAGGACATTCAGTACTTC. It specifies CSVLRDREDIQYF.

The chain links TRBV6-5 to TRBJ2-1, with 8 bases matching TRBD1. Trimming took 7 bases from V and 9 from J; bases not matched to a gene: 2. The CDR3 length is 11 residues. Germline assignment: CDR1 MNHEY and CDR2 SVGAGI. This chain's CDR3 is CASTRGREQFF. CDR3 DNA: TGTGCCAGCACCAGGGGGCGTGAGCAGTTCTTC.

The CDR3 reads CASKAGDSYEQYF. The CDR3 nucleotides are TGTGCCAGCAAAGCGGGAGACTCCTACGAGCAGTACTTC. J is TRBJ2-7 and V is TRBV6-6; 8 positions agree with TRBD2. J lost 0 bases, V lost 7 bases, and 2 bases had no gene match. The length of the CDR3 is 13 residues. Looked up from germline, CDR1 is MNHNY and CDR2 is SVGAGI (reference sequence).

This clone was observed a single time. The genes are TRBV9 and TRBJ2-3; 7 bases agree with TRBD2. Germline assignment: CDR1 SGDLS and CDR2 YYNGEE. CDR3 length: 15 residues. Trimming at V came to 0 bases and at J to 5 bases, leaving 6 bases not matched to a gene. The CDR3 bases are TGTGCCAGCAGCGTAGGTGGGAGCGGGAAAGATACGCAGTATTTT. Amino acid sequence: CASSVGGSGKDTQYF.

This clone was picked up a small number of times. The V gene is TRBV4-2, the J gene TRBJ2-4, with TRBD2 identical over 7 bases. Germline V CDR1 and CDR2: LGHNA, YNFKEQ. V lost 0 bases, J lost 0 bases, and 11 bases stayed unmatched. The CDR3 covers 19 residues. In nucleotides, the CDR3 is TGTGCCAGCAGCCAAGAGTTCCGGTCAGGCGGGGGAGCCAAAAACATTCAGTACTTC. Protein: CASSQEFRSGGGAKNIQYF.

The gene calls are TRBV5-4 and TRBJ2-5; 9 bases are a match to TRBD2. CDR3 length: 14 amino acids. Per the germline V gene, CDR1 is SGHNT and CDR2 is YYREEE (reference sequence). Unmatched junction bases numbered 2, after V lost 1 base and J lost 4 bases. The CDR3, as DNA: TGTGCCAGCAGCTTGAAACTAGCGGGAGAGACCCAGTACTTC. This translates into CASSLKLAGETQYF. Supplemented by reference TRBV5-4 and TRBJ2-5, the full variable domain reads ETGVTQSPTHLIKTRGQQVTLRCSSQSGHNTVSWYQQALGQGPQFIFQYYREEENGRGNFPPRFSGLQFPNYSSELNVNALELDDSALYLCASSLKLAGETQYFGPGTRLLVL.

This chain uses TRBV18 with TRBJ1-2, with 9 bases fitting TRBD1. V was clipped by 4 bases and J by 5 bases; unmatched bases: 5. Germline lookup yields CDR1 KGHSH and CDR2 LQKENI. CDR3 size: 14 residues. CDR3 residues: CASSQGQGLYGYTF. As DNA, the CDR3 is TGTGCCAGCTCACAAGGACAGGGGTTGTATGGCTACACCTTC.

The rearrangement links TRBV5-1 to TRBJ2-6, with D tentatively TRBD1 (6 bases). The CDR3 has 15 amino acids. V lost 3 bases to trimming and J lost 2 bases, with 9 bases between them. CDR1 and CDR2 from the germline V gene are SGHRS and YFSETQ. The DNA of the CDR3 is TGCGCCAGCAGCTCGGACAGCGCTGGGGCCAACGTCCTGACTTTC. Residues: CASSSDSAGANVLTF.

The CDR3 region has the DNA TGTGCCAGTAGTCCTCAGACTAGCGGGACGAAGACCCAGTACTTC. Its protein product is CASSPQTSGTKTQYF. The V call is TRBV19, the J call TRBJ2-5; TRBD2 aligns across 11 bases. The junction had 8 bases not matched to a gene; V was cut back by 5 bases and J by 6 bases. Germline loops: CDR1 LNHDA, CDR2 SQIVND (reference sequence). The CDR3 is 15 residues long. The entire variable domain, with the rest obtained from reference TRBV19 and TRBJ2-5, is as follows: DGGITQSPKYLFRKEGQNVTLSCEQNLNHDAMYWYRQDPGQGLRLIYYSQIVNDFQKGDIAEGYSVSREKKESFPLTVTSAQKNPTAFYLCASSPQTSGTKTQYFGPGTRLLVL.

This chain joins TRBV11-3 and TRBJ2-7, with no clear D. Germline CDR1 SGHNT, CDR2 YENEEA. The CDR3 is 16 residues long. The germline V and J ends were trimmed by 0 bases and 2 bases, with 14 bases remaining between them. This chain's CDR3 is CASSLDPSAVAYEQYF. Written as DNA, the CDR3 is TGTGCCAGCAGCTTAGATCCCTCTGCCGTAGCCTACGAGCAGTACTTC.

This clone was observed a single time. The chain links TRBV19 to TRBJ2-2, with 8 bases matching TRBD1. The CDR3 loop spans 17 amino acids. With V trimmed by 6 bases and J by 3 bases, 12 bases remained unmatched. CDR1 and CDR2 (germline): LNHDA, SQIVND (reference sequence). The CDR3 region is CASRQARDRLYTGELFF. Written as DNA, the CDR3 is TGTGCCAGTAGGCAAGCCCGGGACAGGCTCTACACCGGGGAGCTGTTTTTT.